This T cell receptor beta chain was captured by sequencing in a study of OX40 agonist ivuxolimab in advanced cancers. The table came from immunoSEQ multiplex PCR; TCRdb's copy has only in-frame clones and leaves some out. The sample contains tens of thousands of clones, roughly 91% of which appear only once. Germline CDR1 is SGHTA and CDR2 is FQGNSA. V gave up 6 bases and J gave up 2 bases; unmatched junction bases: 10. CDR3 length equals 15 residues. The sequences come from CD4+ or CD8+ T cells sorted from blood, collected in a trial of the OX40 agonist ivuxolimab. V usage is TRBV7-2 and J usage is TRBJ2-7; TRBD1 agrees at 7 bases. The TCR originated in an adult with an advanced solid tumor such as melanoma, head and neck, liver or kidney cancer. In DNA form, the CDR3 reads TGTGCCAGCAGACAGACAGGGTTAGGCGCCTACGAGCAGTACTTC. This encodes CASRQTGLGAYEQYF.